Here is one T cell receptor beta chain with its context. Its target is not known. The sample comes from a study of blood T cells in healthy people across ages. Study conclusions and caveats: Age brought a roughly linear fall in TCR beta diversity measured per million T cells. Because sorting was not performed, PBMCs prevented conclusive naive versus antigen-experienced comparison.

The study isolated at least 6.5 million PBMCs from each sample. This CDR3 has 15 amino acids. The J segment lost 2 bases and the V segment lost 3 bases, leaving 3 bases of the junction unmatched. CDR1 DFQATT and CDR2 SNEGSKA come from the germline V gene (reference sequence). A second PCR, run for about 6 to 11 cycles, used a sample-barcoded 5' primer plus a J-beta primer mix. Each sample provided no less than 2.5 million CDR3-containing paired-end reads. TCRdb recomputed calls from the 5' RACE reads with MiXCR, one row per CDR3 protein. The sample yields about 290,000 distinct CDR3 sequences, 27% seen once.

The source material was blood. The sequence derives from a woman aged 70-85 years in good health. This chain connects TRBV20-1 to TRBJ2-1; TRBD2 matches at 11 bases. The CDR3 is CSASRLAGTYNEQFF. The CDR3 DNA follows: TGCAGTGCTAGTCGACTAGCGGGAACCTACAATGAGCAGTTCTTC.